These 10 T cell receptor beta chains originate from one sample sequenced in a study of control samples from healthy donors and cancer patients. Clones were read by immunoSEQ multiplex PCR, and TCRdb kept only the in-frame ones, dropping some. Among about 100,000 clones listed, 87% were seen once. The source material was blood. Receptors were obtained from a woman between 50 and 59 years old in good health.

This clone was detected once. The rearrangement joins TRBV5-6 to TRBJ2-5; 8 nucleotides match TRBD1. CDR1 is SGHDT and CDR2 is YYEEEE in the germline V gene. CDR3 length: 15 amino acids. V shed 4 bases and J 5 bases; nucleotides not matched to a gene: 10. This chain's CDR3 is CASSQGTGPVETQYF. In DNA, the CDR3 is TGTGCCAGCAGCCAAGGGACAGGCCCAGTGGAGACCCAGTACTTC. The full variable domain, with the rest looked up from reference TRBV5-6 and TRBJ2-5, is DAGVTQSPTHLIKTRGQQVTLRCSPKSGHDTVSWYQQALGQGPQFIFQYYEEEERQRGNFPDRFSGHQFPNYSSELNVNALLLGDSALYLCASSQGTGPVETQYFGPGTRLLVL.

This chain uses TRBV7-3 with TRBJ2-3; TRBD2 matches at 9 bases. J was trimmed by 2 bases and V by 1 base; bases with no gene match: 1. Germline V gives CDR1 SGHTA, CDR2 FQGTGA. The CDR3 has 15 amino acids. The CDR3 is CASSLIAGATDTQYF. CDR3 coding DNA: TGTGCCAGCAGCTTAATAGCGGGGGCCACAGATACGCAGTATTTT.

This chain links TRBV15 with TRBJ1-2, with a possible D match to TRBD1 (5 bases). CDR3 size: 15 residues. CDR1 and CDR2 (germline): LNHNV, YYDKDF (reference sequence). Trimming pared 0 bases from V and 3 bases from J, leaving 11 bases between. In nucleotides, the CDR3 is TGTGCCACCAGCAGAGATGACAGTTATCACTATGGCTACACCTTC. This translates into CATSRDDSYHYGYTF.

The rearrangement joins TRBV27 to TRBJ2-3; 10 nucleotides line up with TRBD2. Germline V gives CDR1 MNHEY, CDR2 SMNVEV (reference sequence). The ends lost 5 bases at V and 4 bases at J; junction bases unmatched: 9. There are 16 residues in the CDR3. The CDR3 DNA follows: TGTGCCAGCAGTCCCACCCCAGGACTAGCGGCAGATACGCAGTATTTT. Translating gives CASSPTPGLAADTQYF.

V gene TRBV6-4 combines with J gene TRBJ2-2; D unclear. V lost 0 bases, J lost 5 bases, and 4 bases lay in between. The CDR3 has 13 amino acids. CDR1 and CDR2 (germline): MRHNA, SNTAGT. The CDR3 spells CASSDSLTGELFF. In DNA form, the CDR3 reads TGTGCCAGCAGTGACTCGCTGACCGGGGAGCTGTTTTTT.

The CDR3 nucleotides are TGTGCCAGCAGTGAAGCAGAGACAACGTTAGGGTATGGTCAGCCCCAGCATTTT. This sequence encodes CASSEAETTLGYGQPQHF. V and J are TRBV2 and TRBJ1-5; D is uncertain. The V end was cut by 0 bases, the J end by 6 bases, with 21 bases between. Germline loops: CDR1 SNHLY, CDR2 FYNNEI. There are 18 residues in the CDR3.

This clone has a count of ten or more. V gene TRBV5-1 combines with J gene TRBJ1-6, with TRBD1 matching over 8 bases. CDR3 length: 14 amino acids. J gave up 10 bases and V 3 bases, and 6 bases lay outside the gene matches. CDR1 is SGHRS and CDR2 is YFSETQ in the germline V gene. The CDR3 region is CASSSDREYSPLHF. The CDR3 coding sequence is TGCGCCAGCAGCTCGGACAGGGAGTACTCACCCCTCCACTTT.

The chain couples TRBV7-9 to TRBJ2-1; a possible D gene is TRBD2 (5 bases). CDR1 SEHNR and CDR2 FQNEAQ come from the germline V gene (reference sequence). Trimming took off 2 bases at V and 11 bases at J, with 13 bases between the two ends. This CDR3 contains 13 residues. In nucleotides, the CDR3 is TGTGCCAGCAGCTTAACCGCGAGCGGAAAGCAGTTCTTC. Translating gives CASSLTASGKQFF. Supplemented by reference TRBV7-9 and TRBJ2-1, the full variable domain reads DTGVSQNPRHKITKRGQNVTFRCDPISEHNRLYWYRQTLGQGPEFLTYFQNEAQLEKSRLLSDRFSAERPKGSFSTLEIQRTEQGDSAMYLCASSLTASGKQFFGPGTRLTVL.

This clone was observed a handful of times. The CDR3 reads CASSLPALGSGRSDTQYF. CDR3 bases: TGTGCCAGCAGCTTACCCGCCCTTGGTAGCGGGAGGTCGGATACGCAGTATTTT. V and J are TRBV6-2 or TRBV6-3 and TRBJ2-3, with 10 nucleotides matching TRBD2. Germline lookup yields CDR1 MNHEY and CDR2 SVGEGT. The CDR3 covers 18 residues. The V and J ends lost 6 bases and 6 bases, in that order; junction bases with no gene match: 18.

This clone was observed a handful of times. The CDR3 loop reads CAGVGTAQETQYF. Written as DNA, the CDR3 is TGTGCCGGAGTCGGGACAGCCCAAGAGACCCAGTACTTC. V usage is TRBV18 and J usage is TRBJ2-5, with 7 bases that match TRBD1. V dropped 11 bases and J dropped 1; count of bases not matched to a gene: 7. Germline V gene sequence: CDR1 KGHSH, CDR2 LQKENI. This CDR3 spans 13 amino acids.